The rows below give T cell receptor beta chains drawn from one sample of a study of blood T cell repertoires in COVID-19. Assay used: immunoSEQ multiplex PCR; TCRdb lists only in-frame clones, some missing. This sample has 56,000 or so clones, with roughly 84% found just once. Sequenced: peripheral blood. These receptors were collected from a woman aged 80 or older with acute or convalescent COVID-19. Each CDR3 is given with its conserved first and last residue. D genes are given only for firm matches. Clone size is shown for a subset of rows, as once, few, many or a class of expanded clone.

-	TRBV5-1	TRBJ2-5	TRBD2	CASSLGLAGSETQYF	TGCGCCAGCAGCCTCGGACTAGCGGGGAGTGAGACCCAGTACTTC
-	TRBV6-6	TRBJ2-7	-	CASSYGTTYEQYF	TGTGCCAGCAGTTACGGGACAACCTACGAGCAGTACTTC
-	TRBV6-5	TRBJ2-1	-	CASGLAGFYNEQFF	TGTGCCAGCGGGCTAGCCGGCTTTTACAATGAGCAGTTCTTC
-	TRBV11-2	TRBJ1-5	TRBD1	CASSLVSWQGDQPQHF	TGTGCCAGCAGCTTAGTGTCTTGGCAGGGGGATCAGCCCCAGCATTTT
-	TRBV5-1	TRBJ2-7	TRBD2	CASSPLAGSSYEQYF	TGCGCCAGCAGCCCACTAGCGGGCAGCTCCTACGAGCAGTACTTC
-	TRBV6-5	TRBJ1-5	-	CASTHDSGDQPQHF	TGTGCCAGCACCCACGACTCAGGGGACCAGCCCCAGCATTTT
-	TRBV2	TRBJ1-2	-	CASSASGSYYGYTF	TGTGCCAGCAGCGCTTCCGGGTCATACTATGGCTACACCTTC
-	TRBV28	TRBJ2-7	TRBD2	CASTPVPGGSSYEQYF	TGTGCCAGCACGCCCGTCCCGGGCGGGAGCTCCTACGAGCAGTACTTC
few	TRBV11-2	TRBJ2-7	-	CASSFEIREQYF	TGTGCCAGCAGCTTTGAGATCCGCGAGCAGTACTTC
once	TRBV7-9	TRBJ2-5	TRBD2	CASSSSSGGETQYF	TGTGCCAGCAGCTCGTCTAGCGGGGGAGAGACCCAGTACTTC
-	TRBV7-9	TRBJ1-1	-	CASSLGGNMNTEAFF	TGTGCCAGCAGCTTAGGCGGGAACATGAACACTGAAGCTTTCTTT
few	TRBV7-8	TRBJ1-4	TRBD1	CASSRNTGVNEKLFF	TGTGCCAGCAGCCGAAACACAGGGGTTAATGAAAAACTGTTTTTT
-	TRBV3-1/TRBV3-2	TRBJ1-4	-	CASSPGFGFNEKLFF	TGTGCCAGCAGCCCCGGGTTCGGATTTAATGAAAAACTGTTTTTT
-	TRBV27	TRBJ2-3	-	CASTTWGRPTDTQYF	TGTGCCAGCACTACCTGGGGCCGCCCGACAGATACGCAGTATTTT
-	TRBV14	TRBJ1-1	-	CASSQDGVLNTEAFF	TGTGCCAGCAGCCAAGACGGGGTTTTGAACACTGAAGCTTTCTTT
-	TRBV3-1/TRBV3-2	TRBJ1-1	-	CASSQVRGIGEAFF	TGTGCCAGCAGCCAAGTTCGCGGGATTGGTGAAGCTTTCTTT
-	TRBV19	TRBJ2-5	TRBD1	CASSTGQGRETQYF	TGTGCCAGTAGTACAGGACAGGGGAGGGAGACCCAGTACTTC
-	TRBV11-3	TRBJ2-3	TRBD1	CASSLIDYEGADTQYF	TGTGCCAGCAGCTTAATAGACTACGAGGGGGCGGATACGCAGTATTTT
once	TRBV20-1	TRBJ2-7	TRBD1	CSASRDRGHEQYF	TGCAGTGCTAGTCGGGACAGGGGACACGAGCAGTACTTC
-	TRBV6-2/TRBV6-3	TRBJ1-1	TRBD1	CASSSGQVSGTEAFF	TGTGCCAGCAGTTCCGGACAGGTGTCGGGCACTGAAGCTTTCTTT
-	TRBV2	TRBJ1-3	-	CASTRQSSGKGNTIYF	TGTGCCAGCACGCGACAGTCCTCGGGTAAAGGAAACACCATATATTTT
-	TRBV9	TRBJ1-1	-	CASTKPPTEAFF	TGTGCCAGCACCAAGCCCCCCACTGAAGCTTTCTTT
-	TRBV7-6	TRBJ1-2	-	CASSLGPEDSNYGYTF	TGTGCCAGCAGCTTAGGACCCGAGGATTCTAACTATGGCTACACCTTC
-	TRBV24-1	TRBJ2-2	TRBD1	CATSDPGQLSGELFF	TGTGCCACCAGTGACCCGGGACAGCTCTCCGGGGAGCTGTTTTTT
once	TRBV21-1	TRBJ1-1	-	CASSGGTGQVLAEAFF	TGTGCCAGCAGCGGAGGGACAGGGCAGGTACTTGCTGAAGCTTTCTTT
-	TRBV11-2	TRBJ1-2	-	CASSFQGAGYTF	TGTGCCAGCAGCTTCCAGGGTGCAGGCTACACCTTC
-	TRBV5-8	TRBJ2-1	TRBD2	CASSSRGGVSYNEQFF	TGTGCCAGCAGCTCCCGGGGGGGGGTCTCCTACAATGAGCAGTTCTTC
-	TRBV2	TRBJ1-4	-	CASGEEVNEKLFF	TGTGCCAGTGGTGAGGAGGTTAATGAAAAACTGTTTTTT